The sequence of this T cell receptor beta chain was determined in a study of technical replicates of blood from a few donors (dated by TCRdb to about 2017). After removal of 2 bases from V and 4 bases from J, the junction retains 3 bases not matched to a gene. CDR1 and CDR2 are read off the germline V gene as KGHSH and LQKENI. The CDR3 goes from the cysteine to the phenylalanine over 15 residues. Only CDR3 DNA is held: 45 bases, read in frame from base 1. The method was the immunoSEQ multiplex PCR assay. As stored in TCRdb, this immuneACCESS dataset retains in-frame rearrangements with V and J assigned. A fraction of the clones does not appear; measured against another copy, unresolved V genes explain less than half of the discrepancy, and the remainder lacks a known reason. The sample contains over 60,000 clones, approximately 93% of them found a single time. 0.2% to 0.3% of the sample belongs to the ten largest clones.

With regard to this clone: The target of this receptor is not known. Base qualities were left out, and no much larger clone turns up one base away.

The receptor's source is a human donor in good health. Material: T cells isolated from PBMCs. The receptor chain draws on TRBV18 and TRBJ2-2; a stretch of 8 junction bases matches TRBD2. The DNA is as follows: TGTGCCAGCTCACCAAAAGCGGGAGCCACCGGGGAGCTGTTTTTT. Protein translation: CASSPKAGATGELFF.